The entry that follows covers one T cell receptor beta chain sequence. The target antigen is unknown. This specimen comes from a study of shared clonotypes between healthy human individuals. Template for every sorted-subset replicate PCR totaled 150 to 250 ng DNA, around 33,000 T cell genomes. The table came from immunoSEQ multiplex PCR; TCRdb's copy has only in-frame clones and leaves some out. The sample has around 700,000 clones; about two thirds are singletons. Study results and limitations: On the whole, naive subsets had larger estimated richness than memory subsets had. With several donors compared, around 5% of naive CD4 clonotypes were shared.

Only Caucasian adults living in Nashville, Tennessee made up the donor group. V was shortened by 2 bases and J by 4 bases, with 8 bases between the two germline ends. The germline V gene has CDR1 SGHAT and CDR2 FQNNGV. The CDR3 loop spans 13 amino acids. This sequence joins TRBV11-2 and TRBJ1-1; D gene uncertain. This clonotype originated in a woman younger than 45 in good health. The source material was memory CD4+ T cells sorted from blood. The sample's subset: CD45RA-negative fraction. For the CDR3, the DNA is TGTGCCAGCAGCTTACAGAGTCCCACTGAAGCTTTCTTT. Residues: CASSLQSPTEAFF.